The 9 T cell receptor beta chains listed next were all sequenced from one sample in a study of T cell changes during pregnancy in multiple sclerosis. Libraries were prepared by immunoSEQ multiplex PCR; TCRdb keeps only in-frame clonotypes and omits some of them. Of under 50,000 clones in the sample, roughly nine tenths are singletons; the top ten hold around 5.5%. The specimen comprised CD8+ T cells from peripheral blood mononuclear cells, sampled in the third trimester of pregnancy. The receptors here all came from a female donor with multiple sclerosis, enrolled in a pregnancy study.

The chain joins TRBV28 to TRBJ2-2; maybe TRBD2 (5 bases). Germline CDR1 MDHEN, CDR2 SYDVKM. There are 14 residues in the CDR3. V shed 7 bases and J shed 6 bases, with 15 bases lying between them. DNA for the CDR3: TGTGCCAGCAAAAGACCCGGGGAAGCCGGGGAGCTGTTTTTT. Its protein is CASKRPGEAGELFF.

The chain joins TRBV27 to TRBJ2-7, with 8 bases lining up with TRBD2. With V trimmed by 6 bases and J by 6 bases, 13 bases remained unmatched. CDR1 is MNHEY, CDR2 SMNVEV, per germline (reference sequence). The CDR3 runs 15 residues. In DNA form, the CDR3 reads TGTGCCAGCAGCATCCACACCAGCGGGAGCTCCGAGCAGTACTTC. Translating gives CASSIHTSGSSEQYF.

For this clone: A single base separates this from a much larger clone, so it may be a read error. The CDR3 DNA follows: TGTGCCAGCAGCCTCAACAGGAATCGAATTAACACTGAAGCTTTCTTT. Amino acid sequence: CASSLNRNRINTEAFF. This chain joins TRBV28 and TRBJ1-1, with D perhaps TRBD1 (5 bases). V lost 6 bases and J lost 2, with 19 bases in between. Germline lookup yields CDR1 MDHEN and CDR2 SYDVKM. This CDR3 contains 16 residues. Filled out from reference TRBV28 and TRBJ1-1, the complete variable domain reads DVKVTQSSRYLVKRTGEKVFLECVQDMDHENMFWYRQDPGLGLRLIYFSYDVKMKEKGDIPEGYSVSREKKERFSLILESASTNQTSMYLCASSLNRNRINTEAFFGQGTRLTVV.

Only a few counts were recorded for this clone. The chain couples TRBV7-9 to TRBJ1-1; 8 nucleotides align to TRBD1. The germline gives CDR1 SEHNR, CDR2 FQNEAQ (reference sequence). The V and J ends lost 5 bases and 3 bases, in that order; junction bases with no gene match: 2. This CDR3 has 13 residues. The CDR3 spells CASSPTGDTEAFF. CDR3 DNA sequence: TGTGCCAGCAGCCCGACAGGGGACACTGAAGCTTTCTTT.

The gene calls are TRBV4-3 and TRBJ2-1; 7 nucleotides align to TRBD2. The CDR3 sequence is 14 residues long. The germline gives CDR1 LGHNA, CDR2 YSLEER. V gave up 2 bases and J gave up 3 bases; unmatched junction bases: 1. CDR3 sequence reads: CASSQKRDYNEQFF. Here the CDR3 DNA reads TGCGCCAGCAGCCAAAAGCGGGACTACAATGAGCAGTTCTTC.

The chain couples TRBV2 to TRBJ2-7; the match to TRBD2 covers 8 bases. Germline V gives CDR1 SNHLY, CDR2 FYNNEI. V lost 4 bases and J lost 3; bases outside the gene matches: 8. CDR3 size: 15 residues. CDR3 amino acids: CASSVGGTSSYEQYF. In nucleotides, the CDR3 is TGTGCCAGCAGTGTGGGGGGGACTAGTAGCTACGAGCAGTACTTC.

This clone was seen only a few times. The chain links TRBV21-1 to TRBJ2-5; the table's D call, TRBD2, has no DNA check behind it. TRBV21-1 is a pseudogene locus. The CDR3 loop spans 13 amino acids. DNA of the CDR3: TGTGCCAGCAGCAATAGCGGCGAAGAGACCCAGTACTTC. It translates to CASSNSGEETQYF.

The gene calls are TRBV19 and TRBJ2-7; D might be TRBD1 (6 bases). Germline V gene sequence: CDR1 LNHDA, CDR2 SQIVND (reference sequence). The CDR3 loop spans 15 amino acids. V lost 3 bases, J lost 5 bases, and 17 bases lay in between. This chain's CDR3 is CASSIGARGGHEQYF. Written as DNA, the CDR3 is TGTGCCAGTAGTATTGGCGCCAGGGGTGGCCACGAGCAGTACTTC.

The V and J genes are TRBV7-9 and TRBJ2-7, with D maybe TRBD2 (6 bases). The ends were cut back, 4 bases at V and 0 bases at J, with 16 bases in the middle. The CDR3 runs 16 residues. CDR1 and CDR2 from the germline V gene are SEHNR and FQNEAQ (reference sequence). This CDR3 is CASSSDPGDSSYEQYF. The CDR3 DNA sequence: TGTGCCAGCAGCTCAGACCCGGGGGATAGCTCCTACGAGCAGTACTTC.